These 24 T cell receptor beta chains were all obtained from the same sample, sequenced in a study of blood T cell repertoires in COVID-19. This table comes from immunoSEQ multiplex PCR, and its TCRdb copy is limited to in-frame clones, with some not included. The table records 180,000 or so clones, around 86% of them present only once. Sequenced material: peripheral blood. Receptors originate from a woman in her 30s with active or convalescent COVID-19.

The rearrangement joins TRBV7-9 to TRBJ2-1, with 11 bases matching TRBD2. The CDR3 sequence is 17 residues long. After removal of 7 bases from V and 6 bases from J, the junction contained 14 bases not matched to a gene. CDR1 is SEHNR, CDR2 FQNEAQ, per germline (reference sequence). The CDR3 DNA reads as TGTGCCAGCACCATTGTGACTAGCGGGATAATTGGCAATGAGCAGTTCTTC. It is translated as CASTIVTSGIIGNEQFF.

The chain couples TRBV29-1 to TRBJ1-5; 10 bases match TRBD1. The germline V gene has CDR1 SQVTM and CDR2 ANQGSEA. The CDR3 consists of 13 residues. J was trimmed by 6 bases and V by 7 bases; bases with no gene match: 6. The chain's CDR3 is CSAGGQGGQPQHF. For the CDR3, the DNA is TGCAGCGCAGGAGGACAGGGGGGTCAGCCCCAGCATTTT.

This sequence joins TRBV6-5 and TRBJ1-1, with 7 bases aligning to TRBD1. The V gene's germline CDR1 is MNHEY and CDR2 SVGAGI. CDR3 length: 14 residues. V lost 6 bases and J lost 5; bases outside the gene matches: 9. CDR3 region: CASRIDRAMTEAFF. DNA for the CDR3: TGTGCCAGCAGGATAGACAGGGCGATGACTGAAGCTTTCTTT.

The gene calls are TRBV5-5 and TRBJ1-1; no clear D. The germline gives CDR1 SGHKS, CDR2 YYEKEE (reference sequence). With 2 bases removed from V and 4 bases from J, the gap between germline ends came to 12 bases. The CDR3 loop spans 14 amino acids. The CDR3 is CASSLSGSLTEAFF. The CDR3 DNA is TGTGCCAGCAGCTTATCTGGCAGTCTCACTGAAGCTTTCTTT.

The table lists this clone with a count of one. The gene calls are TRBV12-3 or TRBV12-4 and TRBJ1-6; D is uncertain. The CDR3 runs to 12 residues. V was clipped by 7 bases and J by 5 bases, with 6 bases between them. CDR3 sequence reads: CASTGNNSPLHF. The CDR3 nucleotides read TGTGCCAGCACCGGGAATAATTCACCCCTCCACTTT.

The chain recombines TRBV4-1 with TRBJ2-7; 12 bases are a match to TRBD1. The germline V gene has CDR1 MGHRA and CDR2 YSYEKL. The CDR3 runs 14 residues. With V trimmed by 3 bases and J by 6 bases, 3 bases remained unmatched. In nucleotides, the CDR3 is TGCGCCAGCAGCCAGGGACAGGGGGCGCGCGAGCAGTACTTC. Translating it yields CASSQGQGAREQYF.

J is TRBJ2-1 and V is TRBV7-2; 10 bases line up with TRBD2. The junction had 9 bases not matched to a gene; V was cut back by 6 bases and J by 4 bases. The CDR3 has 16 amino acids. Germline V gene sequence: CDR1 SGHTA, CDR2 FQGNSA. The CDR3 sequence: CASSYTGTSAYNEQFF. In DNA, the CDR3 is TGTGCCAGCAGTTATACCGGGACTAGCGCTTACAATGAGCAGTTCTTC.

The gene calls are TRBV4-1 and TRBJ2-7, with 7 positions matching TRBD1. This CDR3 has 16 residues. V was pared by 2 bases and J by 0 bases, with 7 bases of the junction left unmatched. CDR1 is MGHRA and CDR2 is YSYEKL in the germline V gene. The CDR3, as DNA: TGCGCCAGCAGCCAACCCAGACAGGGTATCTCCTACGAGCAGTACTTC. It is translated as CASSQPRQGISYEQYF.

The J gene is TRBJ2-7, the V gene TRBV7-9; weak D call: TRBD2 (6 bases). The CDR3 totals 14 residues. The V gene lost 5 bases and the J gene lost 2 bases, with 13 bases spanning the gap. Per germline, CDR1 SEHNR and CDR2 FQNEAQ (reference sequence). CDR3 nucleotide sequence: TGTGCCAGCAGCCCCAGCGGGTTGGCCTACGAGCAGTACTTC. This gives the protein CASSPSGLAYEQYF.

This clone appeared a single time. This sequence joins TRBV4-2 and TRBJ2-2; D uncertain. CDR3 length: 12 residues. Trimming stripped 2 bases from V and 5 bases from J, with 3 bases between. Germline V lookup: CDR1 LGHNA, CDR2 YNFKEQ. CDR3 loop: CASSQITGELFF. Here the CDR3 DNA reads TGTGCCAGCAGCCAAATAACCGGGGAGCTGTTTTTT.

J is TRBJ2-7 and V is TRBV5-1; D is uncertain. Trimming removed 0 bases at V and 7 bases at J, with 8 bases between. Germline CDR1 is SGHRS and CDR2 is YFSETQ. CDR3 length: 12 residues. The CDR3 spells CASSLGLREQYF. As DNA, the CDR3 is TGCGCCAGCAGCTTGGGTCTACGGGAGCAGTACTTC.

The rearrangement joins TRBV30 to TRBJ1-1; maybe TRBD1 (6 bases). This CDR3 has 20 residues. Per the germline V gene, CDR1 is GTSNPN and CDR2 is SVGIG (reference sequence). V was pared by 2 bases and J by 5 bases, with 33 bases between. The DNA for the CDR3 is TGTGCCTGGAGTTTATCCCGCAAGTTGATGAGGGGGTCTCTTTCAACTGAAGCTTTCTTT. Translated: CAWSLSRKLMRGSLSTEAFF.

Ten or more counts support this clone. This sequence joins TRBV11-3 and TRBJ2-5; the match to TRBD1 covers 7 bases. After removal of 3 bases from V and 3 bases from J, the junction contained 4 bases not matched to a gene. This CDR3 has 14 residues. In germline, CDR1 is SGHNT, CDR2 YENEEA. Here the CDR3 reads CASSFRGWEETQYF. The CDR3 DNA follows: TGTGCCAGCAGCTTCAGGGGGTGGGAAGAGACCCAGTACTTC.

V usage is TRBV5-6 and J usage is TRBJ2-4, with a possible D match to TRBD1 (5 bases). Trimming stripped 3 bases from V and 0 bases from J, with 13 bases between. The CDR3 covers 16 residues. CDR1 and CDR2 (germline): SGHDT, YYEEEE. The CDR3 reads CASSSSPTVAKNIQYF. DNA of the CDR3: TGTGCCAGCAGCTCAAGCCCGACAGTAGCCAAAAACATTCAGTACTTC.

The chain has TRBV7-2 and TRBJ2-7, with a tentative D call TRBD1 (6 bases). CDR1 and CDR2 (germline): SGHTA, FQGNSA. The CDR3 totals 12 residues. The germline V and J ends were trimmed by 11 bases and 5 bases, with 16 bases remaining between them. CDR3 sequence reads: CAGSTGPHEQYF. CDR3 coding DNA: TGTGCCGGATCAACAGGGCCCCACGAGCAGTACTTC.

This sequence joins TRBV5-4 and TRBJ2-3; the match to TRBD2 covers 9 bases. Germline-derived CDR1 and CDR2 are SGHNT and YYREEE (reference sequence). Trimming at V came to 3 bases and at J to 4 bases, leaving 9 bases not matched to a gene. The length of the CDR3 is 16 residues. The CDR3 DNA follows: TGTGCCAGCAGCTGGGGACTAGCCGGAGAGGCAGATACGCAGTATTTT. This codes for CASSWGLAGEADTQYF.

The rearrangement uses TRBV7-9 and TRBJ1-1; TRBD1 matches 9 bases. The V segment lost 5 bases and the J segment 5 bases; nucleotides outside the gene matches: 9. The CDR3 sequence is 15 residues long. Germline-derived CDR1 and CDR2 are SEHNR and FQNEAQ (reference sequence). CDR3 loop: CASSIFRDRVTEAFF. The CDR3, as DNA: TGTGCCAGCAGCATCTTCCGGGACAGGGTTACTGAAGCTTTCTTT.

This clone appeared a single time. CDR3 DNA: TGCGCCAGCAGCTGGGACAGGGTAAGCGAGCAGTACTTC. Its protein product is CASSWDRVSEQYF. The rearrangement links TRBV5-1 to TRBJ2-7; TRBD1 aligns across 9 bases. This CDR3 comprises 13 residues. Germline assignment: CDR1 SGHRS and CDR2 YFSETQ. J was trimmed by 6 bases and V by 3 bases; bases with no gene match: 4. Full variable domain (remainder filled in from reference TRBV5-1 and TRBJ2-7): KAGVTQTPRYLIKTRGQQVTLSCSPISGHRSVSWYQQTPGQGLQFLFEYFSETQRNKGNFPGRFSGRQFSNSRSEMNVSTLELGDSALYLCASSWDRVSEQYFGPGTRLTVT.

The chain employs TRBV7-9 and TRBJ1-2; D is uncertain. V dropped 1 base and J dropped 8 bases, with 11 bases sitting between them. CDR1 SEHNR and CDR2 FQNEAQ come from the germline V gene (reference sequence). CDR3 size: 13 residues. Here the CDR3 DNA reads TGTGCCAGCAGCTTAGAGAGCTTATTGGGCTACACCTTC. Protein: CASSLESLLGYTF.

The chain has TRBV27 and TRBJ1-1; 9 bases align to TRBD1. With V trimmed by 6 bases and J by 8 bases, 7 bases remained unmatched. Germline CDR1 and CDR2: MNHEY and SMNVEV (reference sequence). CDR3 length: 13 amino acids. The CDR3 DNA follows: TGTGCCAGCAGGGACCCGGGACAGGGAGAAGCTTTCTTT. Translated, it gives CASRDPGQGEAFF.

The chain couples TRBV6-2 or TRBV6-3 to TRBJ1-1; TRBD1 is a possible D gene (6 bases). Germline V gives CDR1 MNHEY, CDR2 SVGEGT. The CDR3 is 13 residues long. Trimming removed 4 bases at V and 7 bases at J, with 13 bases between. The DNA of the CDR3 is TGTGCCAGCAGTTTGACAGGAGCTATTGAAGCTTTCTTT. Amino acids: CASSLTGAIEAFF.

The CDR3 sequence: CASSQDLEGAGYGYTF. The CDR3 nucleotides read TGTGCCAGCAGCCAAGATCTGGAGGGGGCAGGCTATGGCTACACCTTC. This chain joins TRBV4-2 and TRBJ1-2; 7 nucleotides match TRBD1. V lost 0 bases, J lost 4 bases, and 8 bases stayed unmatched. CDR1 and CDR2 from the germline V gene are LGHNA and YNFKEQ. The CDR3 is 16 amino acids.

This chain connects TRBV19 to TRBJ2-1, with 10 nucleotides matching TRBD2. Germline trimming cut 1 base from V and 8 bases from J; bases unmatched to any gene: 11. In germline, CDR1 is LNHDA, CDR2 SQIVND (reference sequence). This CDR3 has 17 residues. The DNA of the CDR3 is TGTGCCAGTAGTATAGGTAGCGGGGGGCCCATGGGCGATGAGCAGTTCTTC. It codes for CASSIGSGGPMGDEQFF. The complete variable domain, with remaining parts taken from reference TRBV19 and TRBJ2-1, reads DGGITQSPKYLFRKEGQNVTLSCEQNLNHDAMYWYRQDPGQGLRLIYYSQIVNDFQKGDIAEGYSVSREKKESFPLTVTSAQKNPTAFYLCASSIGSGGPMGDEQFFGPGTRLTVL.

The V and J genes are TRBV30 and TRBJ1-2; D call uncertain. This CDR3 has 15 amino acids. Trimming took 2 bases from V and 4 from J, leaving 17 bases between them. Per the germline V gene, CDR1 is GTSNPN and CDR2 is SVGIG (reference sequence). CDR3 residues: CAWSSNPQVIYGYTF. Written as DNA, the CDR3 is TGTGCCTGGAGTTCCAACCCCCAGGTGATCTATGGCTACACCTTC.